This T cell receptor beta chain was identified during a study of T-cell memory formation after mild COVID-19. About the study: Most TCR clusters belonged to a single donor. Notes on the study in general: Clones that contracted clustered mainly in CM and EM if CD4+ and in EMRA if CD8+. Some SARS-CoV-2-responding clones were already detected in memory before infection.

5'RACE primed at constant segments yielded TCR alpha and TCR beta cDNA libraries bearing sample barcodes and UMIs. From the 5' RACE reads, TCRdb called clonotypes with MiXCR, one entry per CDR3 protein. The sample lists around 300,000 distinct CDR3 sequences, approximately 18% seen once, with 23% in the top ten. Germline CDR1 is SGDLS and CDR2 is YYNGEE. CDR3 length equals 14 residues. The ends were cut back, 5 bases at V and 1 base at J, with 10 bases in the middle. This clonotype showed up just a few times. Its antigen is still unknown. Sequenced sample: PBMCs or a T cell subset sorted from them (not recorded which). The rearrangement joins TRBV9 to TRBJ2-1; the D gene is possibly TRBD1 (5 bases). This TCR was sampled from a man aged 18 to 30 who had mild COVID-19 (a few samples of this study predate the infection). Cell type and time point are not known. The CDR3 nucleotides read TGTGCCAGCAGTGATGGGGCTTCCTACAATGAGCAGTTCTTC. This encodes CASSDGASYNEQFF. Full variable domain (missing parts from reference TRBV9 and TRBJ2-1): DSGVTQTPKHLITATGQRVTLRCSPRSGDLSVYWYQQSLDQGLQFLIQYYNGEERAKGNILERFSAQQFPDLHSELNLSSLELGDSALYFCASSDGASYNEQFFGPGTRLTVL.